This TCR beta chain came from a study of Graves' ophthalmopathy and Graves' hyperthyroidism. RNA transcripts were the template, and TCR beta CDR3 regions were amplified from them. Second-round multiplex PCR came after a first-round RT-PCR that employed HTBI primers. TCRdb analysed the multiplex PCR reads with MiXCR anew, one entry per CDR3 protein. The sample has hundreds of thousands of distinct CDR3 sequences, less than 55% seen once; the top ten hold over 40%. Note on this clonotype: Its matching antigen is unknown.

General study points: A classifier, a 13-signature model, separated ophthalmopathy from stable hyperthyroidism with roughly 86% sensitivity and less than 83% specificity.

The germline gives CDR1 DFQATT, CDR2 SNEGSKA (reference sequence). This CDR3 comprises 18 residues. V dropped 3 bases and J dropped 0 bases, with 23 bases sitting between them. The specimen was peripheral blood. The origin of this receptor is an adult man with Graves' ophthalmopathy. The chain combines TRBV20-1 with TRBJ1-1; a weak D match, TRBD1 (6 bases). In DNA, the CDR3 is TGCAGTGCTAGGAATAGGCCTTTAGGGGGTTTCATGAACACTGAAGCTTTCTTT. It translates to CSARNRPLGGFMNTEAFF.